The 15 T cell receptor beta chains below all came from one sample that was sequenced in a study of Ad26.COV2.S vaccination and SARS-CoV-2 variants. The sample's treatment: some 20 received Ad26.COV2.S at low or high dose, single or two shots; 5 received placebo; per-sample allocation not given. The samples were gathered on day 63 after the first injection of vaccine or placebo. Only in-frame clones appear in the TCRdb table, and some are missing; sequencing was by immunoSEQ multiplex PCR. The sample yields some 520,000 clones, roughly nine tenths seen once. The sequencing here drew on peripheral blood, taken in a trial of Ad26.COV2.S vaccine versus placebo. The receptors here all came from a person between 18 and 65 years old who received the Ad26.COV2.S COVID-19 vaccine or a placebo.

This chain links TRBV3-1 (or the pseudogene TRBV3-2) with TRBJ1-3; the match to TRBD1 covers 11 bases. V dropped 4 bases and J dropped 4; count of bases not matched to a gene: 6. There are 16 residues in the CDR3. Germline V lookup: CDR1 LGHDT, CDR2 YNNKEL (reference sequence). The CDR3 reads CASSLWTGGAGNTIYF. The DNA of the CDR3 is TGTGCCAGCAGCCTATGGACAGGGGGCGCCGGAAACACCATATATTTT.

This clone occurred once. The rearrangement uses TRBV19 and TRBJ2-7; 10 nucleotides match TRBD1. J was trimmed by 4 bases and V by 9 bases; bases with no gene match: 6. CDR3 length: 13 residues. Per the germline V gene, CDR1 is LNHDA and CDR2 is SQIVND (reference sequence). The CDR3 region is CASRDRGRYEQYF. The CDR3, as DNA: TGTGCCAGCCGGGACAGGGGTAGGTACGAGCAGTACTTC.

The chain is built from TRBV7-9 and TRBJ2-7; the match to TRBD1 covers 10 bases. This CDR3 is 14 amino acids long. V shed 5 bases and J 6 bases; nucleotides not matched to a gene: 7. CDR1 SEHNR and CDR2 FQNEAQ come from the germline V gene (reference sequence). The CDR3 is CASSTTGTGAEQYF. The CDR3 nucleotides are TGTGCCAGCAGCACAACCGGGACAGGGGCCGAGCAGTACTTC.

The rearrangement links TRBV18 to TRBJ1-2; TRBD1 matches 8 bases. The CDR3 contains 22 residues. Trimming took 1 base from V and 6 from J; bases not matched to a gene: 28. Germline loops: CDR1 KGHSH, CDR2 LQKENI. CDR3 sequence reads: CASSPQSPGGEPRRGHNNGYTF. DNA for the CDR3: TGTGCCAGCTCACCACAGAGTCCAGGGGGCGAACCACGACGAGGCCATAATAATGGCTACACCTTC.

The V and J genes are TRBV30 and TRBJ2-1, with D possibly matching TRBD2 (6 bases). Trimming removed 8 bases from V and 12 bases from J, with 11 bases in between. From germline, CDR1 is GTSNPN and CDR2 SVGIG (reference sequence). The CDR3 is made up of 9 amino acids. CDR3 region: CAVGGGQFF. CDR3 DNA sequence: TGTGCCGTGGGGGGAGGGCAGTTCTTC.

The chain is built from TRBV5-1 and TRBJ2-7; D ambiguous. Trimming pared 3 bases from V and 3 bases from J, leaving 10 bases between. This CDR3 spans 13 amino acids. The V gene's germline CDR1 is SGHRS and CDR2 YFSETQ. CDR3 nucleotide sequence: TGCGCCAGCAGCTCCCTCACGGACTACGAGCAGTACTTC. Amino acids: CASSSLTDYEQYF.

CDR3 in amino acids: CSASRVAGGPSSYNEQFF. The CDR3, as DNA: TGCAGTGCTAGTCGGGTAGCGGGAGGGCCCAGCTCCTACAATGAGCAGTTCTTC. The chain has TRBV20-1 and TRBJ2-1; 11 bases agree with TRBD2. Germline loops: CDR1 DFQATT, CDR2 SNEGSKA (reference sequence). The CDR3 is 18 amino acids. Trimming cost V 3 bases and J 0 bases; bases outside gene matches: 10.

This clone was picked up a small number of times. The J gene is TRBJ1-1, the V gene TRBV4-3; 7 bases match TRBD1. J gave up 4 bases and V 0 bases, and 8 bases lay outside the gene matches. Germline CDR1 reads LGHNA; CDR2 reads YSLEER. The CDR3 loop spans 16 amino acids. Here the CDR3 reads CASSQEQGPGGTEAFF. CDR3 DNA: TGCGCCAGCAGCCAAGAGCAGGGACCAGGGGGCACTGAAGCTTTCTTT.

V and J are TRBV20-1 and TRBJ2-7; no firm D call. CDR1 is DFQATT and CDR2 is SNEGSKA in the germline V gene (reference sequence). The CDR3 is made up of 12 amino acids. V lost 3 bases and J 1 base, leaving 7 bases between the germline ends. CDR3 nucleotide sequence: TGCAGTGCTAGTCCGAGGTCCTACGAGCAGTACTTC. Translated: CSASPRSYEQYF.

The chain links TRBV30 to TRBJ1-5, with D perhaps matching TRBD1 (6 bases). Per the germline V gene, CDR1 is GTSNPN and CDR2 is SVGIG (reference sequence). V lost 2 bases to trimming and J lost 4 bases, with 9 bases between them. There are 13 residues in the CDR3. The CDR3 nucleotides read TGTGCCTGGAGTAAACAGGGAAATCAGCCCCAGCATTTT. This sequence encodes CAWSKQGNQPQHF.

For the CDR3, the DNA is TGCGCCAGCAGCTTGGATCCAGGGACTAACTATGGCTACACCTTC. Translation: CASSLDPGTNYGYTF. The chain carries TRBV5-1 and TRBJ1-2, with TRBD1 as a possible D gene (5 bases). Germline V CDR1 and CDR2: SGHRS, YFSETQ. Trimming removed 0 bases at V and 0 bases at J, with 9 bases between. This CDR3 contains 15 residues.

J is TRBJ1-5 and V is TRBV27; D unresolved. V was pared by 5 bases and J by 9 bases, with 20 bases between. The CDR3 covers 15 residues. Germline V lookup: CDR1 MNHEY, CDR2 SMNVEV (reference sequence). The CDR3 reads CASSRTVPLVVPQHF. Here the CDR3 DNA reads TGTGCCAGCAGTCGCACGGTGCCTTTGGTTGTGCCCCAGCATTTT.

The rearrangement uses TRBV7-9 and TRBJ2-7; 7 bases match TRBD1. Germline CDR1 SEHNR, CDR2 FQNEAQ (reference sequence). V lost 4 bases to trimming and J lost 7 bases; unmatched junction nucleotides: 7. CDR3 length: 13 residues. The chain's CDR3 is CASSSTGKGEQYF. DNA of the CDR3: TGTGCCAGCAGCTCGACAGGGAAAGGGGAGCAGTACTTC. Full variable domain (rest looked up from reference TRBV7-9 and TRBJ2-7): DTGVSQNPRHKITKRGQNVTFRCDPISEHNRLYWYRQTLGQGPEFLTYFQNEAQLEKSRLLSDRFSAERPKGSFSTLEIQRTEQGDSAMYLCASSSTGKGEQYFGPGTRLTVT.

This sequence joins TRBV3-1 (or the pseudogene TRBV3-2) and TRBJ2-5; TRBD1 aligns across 7 bases. With V trimmed by 4 bases and J by 2 bases, 7 bases remained unmatched. The CDR3 is 15 residues long. CDR1 is LGHDT, CDR2 YNNKEL, per germline (reference sequence). The DNA of the CDR3 is TGTGCCAGCAGCCGACACCGGGACAGACAAGAGACCCAGTACTTC. Its protein is CASSRHRDRQETQYF.

The chain carries TRBV5-1 and TRBJ2-4, with TRBD2 as a possible D gene (6 bases). CDR1 is SGHRS, CDR2 YFSETQ, per germline. CDR3 length: 14 residues. The V and J ends lost 0 bases and 6 bases respectively, with 10 bases between them. CDR3 sequence: CASSLDGTVNIQYF. The CDR3 nucleotides are TGCGCCAGCAGCTTGGACGGGACTGTAAACATTCAGTACTTC.